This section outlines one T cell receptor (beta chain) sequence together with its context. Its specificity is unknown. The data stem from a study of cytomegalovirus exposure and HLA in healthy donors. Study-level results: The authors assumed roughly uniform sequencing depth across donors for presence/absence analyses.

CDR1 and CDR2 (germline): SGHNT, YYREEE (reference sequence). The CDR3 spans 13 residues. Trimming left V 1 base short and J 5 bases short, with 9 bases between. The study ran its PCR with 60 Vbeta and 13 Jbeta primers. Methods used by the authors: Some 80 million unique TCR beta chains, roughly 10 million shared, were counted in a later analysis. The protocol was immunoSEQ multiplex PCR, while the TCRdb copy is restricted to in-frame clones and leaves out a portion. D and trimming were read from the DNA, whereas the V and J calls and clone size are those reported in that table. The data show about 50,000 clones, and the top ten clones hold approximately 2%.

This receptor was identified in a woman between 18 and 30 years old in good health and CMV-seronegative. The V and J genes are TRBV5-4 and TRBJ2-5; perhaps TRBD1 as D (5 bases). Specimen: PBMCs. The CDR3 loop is CASSLPRAETQYF. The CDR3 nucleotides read TGTGCCAGCAGCTTGCCCAGGGCGGAGACCCAGTACTTC.